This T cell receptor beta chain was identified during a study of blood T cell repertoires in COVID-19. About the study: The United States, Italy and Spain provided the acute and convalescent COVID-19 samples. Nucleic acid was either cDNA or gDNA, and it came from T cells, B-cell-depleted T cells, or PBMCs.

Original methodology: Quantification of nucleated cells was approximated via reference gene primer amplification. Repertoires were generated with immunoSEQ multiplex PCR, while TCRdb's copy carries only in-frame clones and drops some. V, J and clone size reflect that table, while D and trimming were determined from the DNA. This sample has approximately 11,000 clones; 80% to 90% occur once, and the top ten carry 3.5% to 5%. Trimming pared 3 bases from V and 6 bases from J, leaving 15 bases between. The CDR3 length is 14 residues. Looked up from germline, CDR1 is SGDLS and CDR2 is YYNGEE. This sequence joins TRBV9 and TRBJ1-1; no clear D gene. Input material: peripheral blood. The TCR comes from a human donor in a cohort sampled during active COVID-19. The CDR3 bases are TGTGCCAGCAGCGCACACGCATCCGAGGCTGAAGCTTTCTTT. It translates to CASSAHASEAEAFF.